One sample yielded the 8 T cell receptor beta chains listed below, sequenced in a study of blood T cell repertoires in COVID-19. This table comes from immunoSEQ multiplex PCR, and its TCRdb copy is limited to in-frame clones, with some not included. This sample yields 150,000 to 200,000 clones, of which over 85% are seen a single time; under 2% belongs to the top ten. What was sequenced was peripheral blood. Every receptor here comes from a woman in her fifties or sixties with COVID-19, enrolled during active disease.

The chain joins TRBV9 to TRBJ1-6; TRBD1 might be the D (5 bases). V gave up 3 bases and J gave up 7 bases, with 11 bases separating them. This CDR3 has 14 residues. Germline CDR1 SGDLS, CDR2 YYNGEE. For the CDR3, the DNA is TGTGCCAGCAGCGCCGGGACTGACAATTCACCCCTCCACTTT. It is translated as CASSAGTDNSPLHF.

The chain recombines TRBV7-2 with TRBJ2-1; D is unclear. Between the trimmed V and J ends, which lost 6 bases and 4 bases, there was a span of 10 bases. CDR1 SGHTA and CDR2 FQGNSA come from the germline V gene. This CDR3 has 13 residues. CDR3 nucleotides: TGTGCCAGCAGTCCGACACGGTACAATGAGCAGTTCTTC. Translation: CASSPTRYNEQFF.

CDR3 DNA sequence: TGTGCCAGCAGCGTTAGCCATATCTACAATGAGCAGTTCTTC. Residues: CASSVSHIYNEQFF. The chain uses TRBV9 and TRBJ2-1; D is ambiguous. Germline V lookup: CDR1 SGDLS, CDR2 YYNGEE. The CDR3 consists of 14 residues. V shed 2 bases and J shed 3 bases, with 9 bases lying between them.

This chain links TRBV5-1 with TRBJ1-1, with a tentative D call TRBD1 (6 bases). V lost 5 bases, J lost 0 bases, and 14 bases lay in between. CDR3 length: 15 residues. Germline values: CDR1 SGHRS, CDR2 YFSETQ. CDR3 protein: CASSSTGTLNTEAFF. The CDR3 DNA reads as TGCGCCAGCAGTTCGACCGGGACATTGAACACTGAAGCTTTCTTT.

This sequence joins TRBV15 and TRBJ2-2; possibly TRBD2 for D (6 bases). CDR3 length: 14 residues. Germline CDR1 is LNHNV and CDR2 is YYDKDF (reference sequence). V was clipped by 0 bases and J by 7 bases, with 9 bases between them. The CDR3, as DNA: TGTGCCACCAGCAGAGATCTCGGGGGCGGGGAGCTGTTTTTT. Its translation: CATSRDLGGGELFF.

The chain joins TRBV9 to TRBJ1-5; the D is unclear. Trimming left V 1 base short and J 2 bases short, with 7 bases between. The CDR3 has 14 amino acids. Germline-derived CDR1 and CDR2 are SGDLS and YYNGEE. The CDR3 DNA reads TGTGCCAGCAGCGTATATGCAGGCAATCAGCCCCAGCATTTT. Translation gives CASSVYAGNQPQHF.

The chain carries TRBV4-3 and TRBJ1-2; TRBD1 matches at 7 bases. Germline values: CDR1 LGHNA, CDR2 YSLEER. The junction had 3 bases not matched to a gene; V was cut back by 0 bases and J by 2 bases. CDR3 size: 15 residues. The CDR3 region has the DNA TGCGCCAGCAGCCAAGATGAGACAGGGAACTATGGCTACACCTTC. It translates to CASSQDETGNYGYTF.

The chain is built from TRBV29-1 and TRBJ1-4; no clear D gene. Trimming shortened V by 7 bases and J by 0 bases, and 9 bases separated the two germline ends. CDR1 and CDR2 from the germline V gene are SQVTM and ANQGSEA. The CDR3 runs 13 residues. DNA of the CDR3: TGCAGCGCACTGATACCAACTAATGAAAAACTGTTTTTT. It codes for CSALIPTNEKLFF.